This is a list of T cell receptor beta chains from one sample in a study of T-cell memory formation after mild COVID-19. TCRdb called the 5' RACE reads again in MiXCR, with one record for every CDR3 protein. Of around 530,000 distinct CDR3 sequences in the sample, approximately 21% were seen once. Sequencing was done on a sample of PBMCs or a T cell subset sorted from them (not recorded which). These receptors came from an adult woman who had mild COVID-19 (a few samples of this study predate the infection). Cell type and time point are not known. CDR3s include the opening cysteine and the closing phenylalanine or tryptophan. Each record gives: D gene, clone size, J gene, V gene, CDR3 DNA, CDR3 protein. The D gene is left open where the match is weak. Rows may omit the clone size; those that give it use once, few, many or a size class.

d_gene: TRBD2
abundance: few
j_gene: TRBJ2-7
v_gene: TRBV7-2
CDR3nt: TGTGCCAGCAGCGCTTCCTTACTAGCGGGGAGGACCTACGAGCAGTACTTC
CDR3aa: CASSASLLAGRTYEQYF

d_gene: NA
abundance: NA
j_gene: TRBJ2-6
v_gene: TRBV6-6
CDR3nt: TGTGCCCACAACGACGGGGCTGGGGCCAACGTCCTGACTTTC
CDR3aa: CAHNDGAGANVLTF

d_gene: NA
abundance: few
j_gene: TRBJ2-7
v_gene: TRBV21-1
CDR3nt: TGTGCCAGCAGCATCCTAGCGGGTAAAACCTACGAGCAGTACTTC
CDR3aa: CASSILAGKTYEQYF

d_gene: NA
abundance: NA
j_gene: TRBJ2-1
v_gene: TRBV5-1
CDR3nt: TGCGCCAGCCAAACCCCCGGGACACCGAATGAGCAGTTCTTC
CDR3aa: CASQTPGTPNEQFF

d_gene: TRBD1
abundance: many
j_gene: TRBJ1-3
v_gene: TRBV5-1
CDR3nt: TGCGCCAGCAGCTTGGCGACAGGGCCCGGAAACACCATATATTTT
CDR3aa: CASSLATGPGNTIYF

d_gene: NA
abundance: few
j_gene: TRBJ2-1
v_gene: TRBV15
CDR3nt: TGTGCCACCAGCAGAGATACGAATGAGCAGTTCTTC
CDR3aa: CATSRDTNEQFF

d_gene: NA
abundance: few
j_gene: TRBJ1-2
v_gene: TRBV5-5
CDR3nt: TGTGCCAGCAGCTTGGCTATGAGAGGAAGGGATGGCTACACCTTC
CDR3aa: CASSLAMRGRDGYTF

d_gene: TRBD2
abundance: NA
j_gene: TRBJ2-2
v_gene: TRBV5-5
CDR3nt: TGTGCCAGCAGCACTAGCGGGAGATCTGACACCGGGGAGCTGTTTTTT
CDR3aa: CASSTSGRSDTGELFF

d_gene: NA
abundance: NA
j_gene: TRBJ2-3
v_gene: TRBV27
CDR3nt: TGTGCCAGCAGTAAAAGAGTCACAGATACGCAGTATTTT
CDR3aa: CASSKRVTDTQYF

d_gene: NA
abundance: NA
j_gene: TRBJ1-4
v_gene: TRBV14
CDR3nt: TGTGCCAGCAGCCGCCGGGCAGTTAATGAAAAACTGTTTTTT
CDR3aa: CASSRRAVNEKLFF

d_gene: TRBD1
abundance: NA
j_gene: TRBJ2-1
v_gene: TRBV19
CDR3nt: TGTGCCAGTAGGATAACAGGGGGGAATGAGCAGTTCTTC
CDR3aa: CASRITGGNEQFF

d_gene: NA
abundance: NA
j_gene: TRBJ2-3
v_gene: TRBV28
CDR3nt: TGTGCCAGCAGCAACAGGGGAGGAGGCACAGATACGCAGTATTTT
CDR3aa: CASSNRGGGTDTQYF

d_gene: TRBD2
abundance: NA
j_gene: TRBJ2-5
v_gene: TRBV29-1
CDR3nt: TGCAGCGTTGGGCCGACTAGCGCGCAGACCCAGTACTTC
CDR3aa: CSVGPTSAQTQYF

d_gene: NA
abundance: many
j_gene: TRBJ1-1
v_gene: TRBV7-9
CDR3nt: TGTGCCAGCAGCCCCCACCAAGTGAACACTGAAGCTTTCTTT
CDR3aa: CASSPHQVNTEAFF

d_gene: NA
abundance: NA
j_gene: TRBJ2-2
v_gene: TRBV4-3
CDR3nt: TGCGCCAGCAGCCAAGGCCCCCAAAACACCGGGGAGCTGTTTTTT
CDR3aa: CASSQGPQNTGELFF

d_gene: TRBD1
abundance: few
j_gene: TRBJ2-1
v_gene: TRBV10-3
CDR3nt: TGTGCCATCAGTGCCGGGACAGGGGCTATCGATGAGCAGTTCTTC
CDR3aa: CAISAGTGAIDEQFF

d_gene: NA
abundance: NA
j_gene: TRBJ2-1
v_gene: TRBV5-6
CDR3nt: TGTGCCAGCAGCGCGGGTACGAATGAGCAGTTCTTC
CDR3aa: CASSAGTNEQFF

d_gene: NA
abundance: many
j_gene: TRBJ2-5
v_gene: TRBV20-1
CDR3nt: TGCAGTGCTAGAGGCCCACTGGGGCGGGAGGCAGGGGGGACCCAGTACTTC
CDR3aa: CSARGPLGREAGGTQYF

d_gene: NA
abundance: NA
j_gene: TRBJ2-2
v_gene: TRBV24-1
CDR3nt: TGTGCCACCAGTGGTTTACAGGCCGGGGAGCTGTTTTTT
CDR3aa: CATSGLQAGELFF

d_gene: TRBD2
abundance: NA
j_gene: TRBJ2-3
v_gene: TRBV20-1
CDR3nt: TGCAGTGCTAGAGATCCAGCGGGATCCACAGATACGCAGTATTTT
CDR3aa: CSARDPAGSTDTQYF

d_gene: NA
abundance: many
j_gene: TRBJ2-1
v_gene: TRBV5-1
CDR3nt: TGCGCCAGCAGGGAGGGATTCAATGAGCAGTTCTTC
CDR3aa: CASREGFNEQFF

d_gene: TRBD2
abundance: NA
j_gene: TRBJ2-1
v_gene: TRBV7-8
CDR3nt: TGTGCCAGCAGCCCCATAGTAGCGGGCGGTACCTACAATGAGCAGTTCTTC
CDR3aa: CASSPIVAGGTYNEQFF

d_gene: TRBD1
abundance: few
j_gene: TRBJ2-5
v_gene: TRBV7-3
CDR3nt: TGTGCCAGCAGCGAGGGGGCAGGTGGGACCCAGTACTTC
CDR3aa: CASSEGAGGTQYF

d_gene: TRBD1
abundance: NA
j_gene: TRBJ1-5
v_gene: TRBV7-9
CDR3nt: TGTGCCAGCAGCGTGACAGGGAAAGCCAATCAGCCCCAGCATTTT
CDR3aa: CASSVTGKANQPQHF

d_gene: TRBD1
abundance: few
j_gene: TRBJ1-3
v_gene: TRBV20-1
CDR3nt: TGCAGTGCTAGAGAAAACAGGGGACACGGAAACACCATATATTTT
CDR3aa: CSARENRGHGNTIYF

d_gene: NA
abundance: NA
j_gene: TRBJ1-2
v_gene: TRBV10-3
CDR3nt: TGTGCCATCAGTTTGGGGGACGGAGGTCATGGCTACACCTTC
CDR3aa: CAISLGDGGHGYTF

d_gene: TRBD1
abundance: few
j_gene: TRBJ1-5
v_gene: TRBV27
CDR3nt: TGTGCCAGCAGCGAATTGGGACAGACCAATCAGCCCCAGCATTTT
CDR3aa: CASSELGQTNQPQHF

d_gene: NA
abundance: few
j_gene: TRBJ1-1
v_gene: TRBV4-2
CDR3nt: TGTGCCAGCAGCCCGGGCCTATGGGTTGGTGAAGCTTTCTTT
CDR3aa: CASSPGLWVGEAFF

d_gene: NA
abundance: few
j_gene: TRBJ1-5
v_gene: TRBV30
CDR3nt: TGTGCCTGGAGTAGACAGAGCAATCAGCCCCAGCATTTT
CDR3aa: CAWSRQSNQPQHF

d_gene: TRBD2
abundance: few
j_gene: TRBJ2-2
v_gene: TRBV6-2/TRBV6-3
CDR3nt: TGTGCCAGCAGTGACGGGGCTAGCGGGAGCGCCGGGGAGCTGTTTTTT
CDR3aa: CASSDGASGSAGELFF

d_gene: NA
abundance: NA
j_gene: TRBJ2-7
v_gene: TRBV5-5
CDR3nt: TGTGCCAGCAGCTTGGTATTAAGGGACATCTCCTACGAGCAGTACTTC
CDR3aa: CASSLVLRDISYEQYF

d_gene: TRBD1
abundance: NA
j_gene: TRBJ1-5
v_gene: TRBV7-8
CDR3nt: TGTGCCAGCAGCTCCCGGGACAGGTTAGGTCAGCCCCAGCATTTT
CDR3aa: CASSSRDRLGQPQHF